This T cell receptor (beta chain) was recovered during a study of Ad26.COV2.S vaccination and SARS-CoV-2 variants. Across the whole study: Intramuscularly, Ad26.COV2.S was given either once or twice, 56 days apart.

Regarding this clone: Its target is unknown.

Libraries were prepared by immunoSEQ multiplex PCR; TCRdb keeps only in-frame clonotypes and omits some of them. The sample has around 250,000 clones, 87% seen once. Treatment here: around 19 received Ad26.COV2.S at low or high dose, single or two shots; roughly 5 received placebo; per-sample allocation not given. After the first vaccine or placebo injection, samples were drawn on day 63. The ends were cut back, 0 bases at V and 7 bases at J, with 10 bases in the middle. There are 14 residues in the CDR3. CDR1 SGHNT and CDR2 YYREEE come from the germline V gene (reference sequence). General study points: Spike-specific CD8+ and CD4+ T cell responses reportedly showed substantial breadth after vaccination. The TCR breadth and depth analyses may have understated or missed part of the total T cell responses.

V and J are TRBV5-4 and TRBJ1-4; tentatively, D is TRBD1 (5 bases). This TCR was sampled from a person between 18 and 60 years old who received the Ad26.COV2.S COVID-19 vaccine or a placebo. The sequencing used peripheral blood, collected in a trial of Ad26.COV2.S vaccine versus placebo. Written as DNA, the CDR3 is TGTGCCAGCAGCTTGGCGGGGGTCGGTGAAAAACTGTTTTTT. This sequence encodes CASSLAGVGEKLFF.